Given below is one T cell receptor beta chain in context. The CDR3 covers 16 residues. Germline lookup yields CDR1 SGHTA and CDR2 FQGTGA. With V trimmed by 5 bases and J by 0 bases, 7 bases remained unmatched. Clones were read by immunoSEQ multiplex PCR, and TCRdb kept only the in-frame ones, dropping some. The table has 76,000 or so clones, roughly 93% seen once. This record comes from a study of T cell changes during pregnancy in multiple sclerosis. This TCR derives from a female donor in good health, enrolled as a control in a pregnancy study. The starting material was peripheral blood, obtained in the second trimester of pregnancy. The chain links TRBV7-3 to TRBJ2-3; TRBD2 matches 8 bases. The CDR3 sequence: CASSPTGGGSTDTQYF. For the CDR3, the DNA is TGTGCCAGCAGCCCGACTGGCGGGGGGAGCACAGATACGCAGTATTTT. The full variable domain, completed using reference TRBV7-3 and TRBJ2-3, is GAGVSQTPSNKVTEKGKYVELRCDPISGHTALYWYRQSLGQGPEFLIYFQGTGAADDSGLPNDRFFAVRPEGSVSTLKIQRTERGDSAVYLCASSPTGGGSTDTQYFGPGTRLTVL.